These 5 T cell receptor beta chains were sequenced from one sample in a study of T cell changes during pregnancy in multiple sclerosis. Measured with immunoSEQ multiplex PCR; TCRdb has only the in-frame clones, and not every one. Seen here are tens of thousands of clones, 85% to 95% observed once, and the top ten hold 1% to 1.5%. Sequences were obtained from peripheral blood. These receptors originate from a female donor with multiple sclerosis, enrolled in a pregnancy study.

The chain has TRBV6-6 and TRBJ1-5; D not resolved. V was clipped by 4 bases and J by 1 base, with 5 bases between them. Germline V CDR1 and CDR2: MNHNY, SVGAGI (reference sequence). The CDR3 covers 13 residues. The CDR3: CASSSWSNQPQHF. The CDR3 DNA sequence: TGTGCCAGCAGTTCTTGGAGCAATCAGCCCCAGCATTTT.

The genes are TRBV10-3 and TRBJ1-5; tentative D call: TRBD1 (6 bases). Germline CDR1 is ENHRY and CDR2 is SYGVKD. With 2 bases removed from V and 4 bases from J, the gap between germline ends came to 15 bases. The CDR3 contains 16 residues. CDR3 bases: TGTGCCATCAGTGAGACCTGGACAGCTACAAATCAGCCCCAGCATTTT. It encodes CAISETWTATNQPQHF.

The CDR3 is CASSRSSLADNQPQHF. In DNA, the CDR3 is TGTGCCAGTAGTAGATCCTCTCTGGCAGACAATCAGCCCCAGCATTTT. This sequence joins TRBV19 and TRBJ1-5; D is uncertain. Germline V CDR1 and CDR2: LNHDA, SQIVND (reference sequence). V was cut by 4 bases and J by 3 bases, with 16 bases left in between. CDR3 size: 16 residues.

The V call is TRBV6-5, the J call TRBJ2-3, with D possibly being TRBD1 (8 bases). The V end lost 7 bases, the J end lost 3 bases, and 17 bases lay between the germline ends. The germline V gene encodes CDR1 MNHEY and CDR2 SVGAGI. The CDR3 has 15 residues. The CDR3 sequence: CASTPYRGGTDTQYF. Here the CDR3 DNA reads TGTGCCAGCACTCCTTACAGGGGGGGAACAGATACGCAGTATTTT.

This chain uses TRBV6-6 with TRBJ2-3; D is undetermined. CDR3 length equals 14 residues. Germline-derived CDR1 and CDR2 are MNHNY and SVGAGI (reference sequence). Between the trimmed V and J ends, which lost 2 bases and 6 bases, there was a span of 12 bases. This CDR3 is CASSYPPGGDTQYF. CDR3 sequence (DNA): TGTGCCAGCAGTTACCCCCCCGGTGGGGATACGCAGTATTTT.